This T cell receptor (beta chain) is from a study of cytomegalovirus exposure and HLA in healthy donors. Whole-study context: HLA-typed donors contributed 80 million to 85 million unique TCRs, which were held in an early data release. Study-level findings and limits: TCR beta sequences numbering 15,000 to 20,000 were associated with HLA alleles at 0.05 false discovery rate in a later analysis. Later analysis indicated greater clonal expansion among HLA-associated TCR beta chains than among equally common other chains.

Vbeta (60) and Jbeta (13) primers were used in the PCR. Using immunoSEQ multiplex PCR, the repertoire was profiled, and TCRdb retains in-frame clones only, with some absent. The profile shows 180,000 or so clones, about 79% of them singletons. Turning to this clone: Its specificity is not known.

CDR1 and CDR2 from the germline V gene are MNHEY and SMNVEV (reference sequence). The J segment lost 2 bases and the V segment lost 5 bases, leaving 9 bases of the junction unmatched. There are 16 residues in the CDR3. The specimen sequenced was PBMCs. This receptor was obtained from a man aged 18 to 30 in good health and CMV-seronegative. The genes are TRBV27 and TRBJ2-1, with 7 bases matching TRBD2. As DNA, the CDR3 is TGTGCCAGCAGTCCGCCAGGGAGCGGGGCCTACAATGAGCAGTTCTTC. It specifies CASSPPGSGAYNEQFF.